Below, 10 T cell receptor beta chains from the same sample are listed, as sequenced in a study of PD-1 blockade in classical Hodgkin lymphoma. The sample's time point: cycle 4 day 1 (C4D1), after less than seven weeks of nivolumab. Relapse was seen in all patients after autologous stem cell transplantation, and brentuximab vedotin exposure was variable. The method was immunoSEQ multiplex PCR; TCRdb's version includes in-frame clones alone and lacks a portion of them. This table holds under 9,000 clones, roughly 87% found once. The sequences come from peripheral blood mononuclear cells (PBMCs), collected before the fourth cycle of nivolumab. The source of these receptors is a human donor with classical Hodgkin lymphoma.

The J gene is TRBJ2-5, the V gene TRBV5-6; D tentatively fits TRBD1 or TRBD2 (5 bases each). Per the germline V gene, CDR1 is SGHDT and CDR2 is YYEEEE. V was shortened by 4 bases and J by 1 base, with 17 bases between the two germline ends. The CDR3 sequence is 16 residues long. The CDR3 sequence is CASSKRGRTFQETQYF. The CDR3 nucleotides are TGTGCCAGCAGCAAAAGGGGACGGACATTCCAAGAGACCCAGTACTTC.

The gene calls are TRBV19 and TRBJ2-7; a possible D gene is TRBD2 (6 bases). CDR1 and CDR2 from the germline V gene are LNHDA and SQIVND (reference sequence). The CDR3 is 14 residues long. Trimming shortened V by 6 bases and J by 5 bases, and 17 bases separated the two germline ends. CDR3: CASRPGTGLDEQYF. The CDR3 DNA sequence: TGTGCCAGTAGGCCCGGGACTGGGCTAGACGAGCAGTACTTC.

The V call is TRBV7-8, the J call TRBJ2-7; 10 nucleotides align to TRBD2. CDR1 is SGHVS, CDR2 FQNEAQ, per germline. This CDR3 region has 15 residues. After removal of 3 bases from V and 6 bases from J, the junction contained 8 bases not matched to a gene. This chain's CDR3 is CASSFNLAGVSEQYF. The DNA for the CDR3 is TGTGCCAGCAGCTTCAATCTAGCGGGAGTAAGCGAGCAGTACTTC.

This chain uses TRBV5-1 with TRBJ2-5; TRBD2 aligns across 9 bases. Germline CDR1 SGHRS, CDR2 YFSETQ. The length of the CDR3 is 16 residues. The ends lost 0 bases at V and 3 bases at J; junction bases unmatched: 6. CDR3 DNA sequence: TGCGCCAGCAGCTTGGCTCGGGGACTAGCAAAAGAGACCCAGTACTTC. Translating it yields CASSLARGLAKETQYF.

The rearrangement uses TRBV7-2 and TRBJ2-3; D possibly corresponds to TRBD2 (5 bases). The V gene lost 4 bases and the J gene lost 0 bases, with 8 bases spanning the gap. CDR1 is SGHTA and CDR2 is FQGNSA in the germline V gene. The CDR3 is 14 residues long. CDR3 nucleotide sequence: TGTGCCAGCAGCTGGCGGGCTAGCACAGATACGCAGTATTTT. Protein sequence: CASSWRASTDTQYF. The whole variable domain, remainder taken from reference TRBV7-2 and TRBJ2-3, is GAGVSQSPSNKVTEKGKDVELRCDPISGHTALYWYRQSLGQGLEFLIYFQGNSAPDKSGLPSDRFSAERTGGSVSTLTIQRTQQEDSAVYLCASSWRASTDTQYFGPGTRLTVL.

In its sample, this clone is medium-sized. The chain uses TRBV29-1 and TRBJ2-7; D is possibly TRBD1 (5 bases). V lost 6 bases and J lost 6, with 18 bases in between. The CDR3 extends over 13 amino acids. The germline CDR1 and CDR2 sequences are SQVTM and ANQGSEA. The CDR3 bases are TGCAGCGTCCCCGTGCAGGGAAGTTGCGAGCAGTACTTC. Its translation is CSVPVQGSCEQYF.

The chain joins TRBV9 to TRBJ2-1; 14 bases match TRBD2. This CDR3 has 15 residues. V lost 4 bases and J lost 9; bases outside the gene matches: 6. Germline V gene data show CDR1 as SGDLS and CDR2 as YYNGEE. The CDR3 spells CASSLGLAGAGEQFF. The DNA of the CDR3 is TGTGCCAGCAGCCTGGGACTAGCGGGAGCAGGTGAGCAGTTCTTC.

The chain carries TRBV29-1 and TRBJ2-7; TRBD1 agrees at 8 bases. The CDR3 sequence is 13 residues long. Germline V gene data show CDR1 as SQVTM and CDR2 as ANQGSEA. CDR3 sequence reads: CSCSGTGRYEQYF. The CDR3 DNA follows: TGCAGTTGCTCCGGGACAGGCCGATACGAGCAGTACTTC.

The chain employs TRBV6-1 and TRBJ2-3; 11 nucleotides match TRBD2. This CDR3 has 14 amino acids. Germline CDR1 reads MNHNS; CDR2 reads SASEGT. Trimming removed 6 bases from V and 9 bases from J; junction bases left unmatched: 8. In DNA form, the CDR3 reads TGTGCCAGCAGGCAGGGTTTAGCGGGAGGGACGCAGTATTTT. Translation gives CASRQGLAGGTQYF.

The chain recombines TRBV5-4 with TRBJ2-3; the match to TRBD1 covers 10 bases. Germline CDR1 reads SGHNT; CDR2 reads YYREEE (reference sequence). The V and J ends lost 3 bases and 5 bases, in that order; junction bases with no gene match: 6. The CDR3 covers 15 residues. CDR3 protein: CASSSRTGGVDTQYF. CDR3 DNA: TGTGCCAGCAGCTCGCGGACAGGGGGTGTAGATACGCAGTATTTT.